This T cell receptor (beta chain) was retrieved from a study of metastatic and nonmetastatic thyroid tumors. Overall study: Peripheral blood and tumor or nodule samples from malignant and benign thyroid patients were compared. Study-level findings and limits: Across blood and tumor, TCR beta diversity in malignant thyroid tumors was reportedly significantly higher than in benign nodules.

CDR1 and CDR2 from the germline V gene are MNHEY and SMNVEV (reference sequence). V shed 3 bases and J shed 1 base, with 12 bases lying between them. CDR3 size: 15 residues. Thyroid surgery was performed in patients who had received no treatment beforehand. Original analysis: CDR3 differences across clinicopathological groups were used to build a distant-metastasis classifier for papillary thyroid cancer. Through MiXCR, TCRdb re-clonotyped the PCR reads. The V and J calls were determined by TCRdb, not by the authors. This repertoire shows 6,200 or so clones, more than 30% found once; its top ten account for about an eighth. This clone was counted between two and nine times. Antigen unknown.

The TCR originated in a female donor with papillary thyroid cancer or a benign thyroid nodule (not recorded which). Some clones in this sample may be carry-over from other donors' samples. The V call is TRBV27, the J call TRBJ2-5; possibly TRBD1 for D (6 bases). Sequencing was done on a sample of adjacent normal tissue. This chain's CDR3 is CASSFLGTSQETQYF. In DNA, the CDR3 is TGTGCCAGCAGTTTCCTCGGGACAAGCCAAGAGACCCAGTACTTC.